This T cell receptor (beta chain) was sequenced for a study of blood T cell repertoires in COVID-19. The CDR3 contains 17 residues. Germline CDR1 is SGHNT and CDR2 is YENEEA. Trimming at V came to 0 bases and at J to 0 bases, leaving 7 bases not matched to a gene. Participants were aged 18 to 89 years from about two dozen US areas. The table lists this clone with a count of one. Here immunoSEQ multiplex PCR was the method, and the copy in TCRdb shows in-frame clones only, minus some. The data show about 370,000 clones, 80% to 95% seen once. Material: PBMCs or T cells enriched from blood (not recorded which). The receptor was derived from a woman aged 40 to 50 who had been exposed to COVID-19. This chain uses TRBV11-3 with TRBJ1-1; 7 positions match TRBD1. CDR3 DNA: TGTGCCAGCAGCTTAGACGGTAACAGGGGCATGAACACTGAAGCTTTCTTT. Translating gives CASSLDGNRGMNTEAFF.